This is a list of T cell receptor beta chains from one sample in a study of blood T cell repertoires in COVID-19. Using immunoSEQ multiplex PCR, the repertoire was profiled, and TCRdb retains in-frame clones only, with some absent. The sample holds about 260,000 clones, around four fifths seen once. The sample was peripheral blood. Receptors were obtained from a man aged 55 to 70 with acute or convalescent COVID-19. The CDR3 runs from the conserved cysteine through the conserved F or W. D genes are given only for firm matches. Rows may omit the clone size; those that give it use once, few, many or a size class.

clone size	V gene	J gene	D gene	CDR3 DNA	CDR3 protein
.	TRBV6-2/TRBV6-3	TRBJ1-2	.	TGTGCCAGCAGTTTGGGTTCAGGGTTGAACTATGGCTACACCTTC	CASSLGSGLNYGYTF
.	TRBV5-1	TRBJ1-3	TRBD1	TGCGCCAGCAGCTCGGACAGGGGGATTAACTCTGGAAACACCATATATTTT	CASSSDRGINSGNTIYF
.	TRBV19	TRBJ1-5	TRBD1	TGTGCCAGTAGTGTATTACAGGGGGTTGTGAATCAGCCCCAGCATTTT	CASSVLQGVVNQPQHF
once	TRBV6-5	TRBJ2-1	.	TGTGCCAGCAGTTACTACCAGGACATTCCTGATGAGCAGTTCTTC	CASSYYQDIPDEQFF
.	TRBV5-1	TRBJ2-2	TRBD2	TGCGCCAGCAGCTTGTTGCAAAGGACTAGCGGGGGGGCCGGGGAGCTGTTTTTT	CASSLLQRTSGGAGELFF
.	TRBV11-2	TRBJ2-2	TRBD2	TGTGCCAGCACCTTCCCCTTTAGCGGGAGCGGGGAGCTGTTTTTT	CASTFPFSGSGELFF
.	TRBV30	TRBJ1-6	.	TGTGCCTGGACCCTAAATAATTCACCCCTCCACTTT	CAWTLNNSPLHF
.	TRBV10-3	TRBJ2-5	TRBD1	TGTGCCATCAGTGAGTCGACAGGGGGCATGGGTAAGACCCAGTACTTC	CAISESTGGMGKTQYF
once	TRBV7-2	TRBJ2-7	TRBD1	TGTGCCAGCAGATTATCGGGTGGGCAGGGGGCCTACGAGCAGTACTTC	CASRLSGGQGAYEQYF
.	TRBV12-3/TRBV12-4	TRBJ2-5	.	TGTGCCAGCAGTTTAGGCTCGGTGCAGACCCAGTACTTC	CASSLGSVQTQYF
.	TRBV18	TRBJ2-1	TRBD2	TGTGCCAGCTCACCGACGCTAGCGGGAGGGGACAATGAGCAGTTCTTC	CASSPTLAGGDNEQFF